This T cell receptor beta chain was identified during a study of cytomegalovirus exposure and HLA in healthy donors (dated 2017 in TCRdb). Study-wide context: An earlier analysis of roughly 630 of the donors reported 250 to 350 Gb of sequence data and roughly 100 million unique TCR beta sequences from around 200 million T cells. About 300 gigabases of sequencing data and roughly 81 million unique TCR sequences made up an early release that covered approximately 700 HLA-typed donors. Of the approximately 400 genotyped donors, roughly 76% were placed in the genetic ancestry cluster associated with self-reported Caucasian donors. The study aimed to test whether cataloging public T cell receptors could reveal signatures of past pathogen exposure. Using immunosequencing, the study profiled T cell repertoires from about 620 subjects and related those repertoires to cytomegalovirus serostatus. Besides the first cohort of more than 650 subjects, a separate validation cohort made up of about 120 different subjects was used. To predict cytomegalovirus infection status, the study combined high-throughput TCR immunosequencing, statistical association of individual TCRs with disease status, and machine learning. To study patterns of TCR occurrence, a later analysis re-analyzed previously published TCR beta repertoires from under 750 donors and added high-resolution HLA genotyping. Rather than using new phenotypic data, the later analysis identified candidate immune exposures from TCR beta sequences and from how often those sequences occurred across donors. In an earlier analysis of a few hundred of the donors, high-throughput TCR beta sequencing was used to judge whether each TCR beta V gene segment behaved as functional or pseudogenic. Donor age, sex, ethnicity and CMV serostatus were compiled together with the repertoire data. A later genetic analysis used genome-wide SNP genotypes for about three fifths of the 666 donors, treating that subset as a discovery cohort. All discovery cohort repertoires had been generated using a single sequencing platform. Class I and class II HLA loci were covered by the typing at four-digit resolution. The number of typed donors differed by locus: about 620-640 for A, B, C, DRB1 and DQB1; approximately 520 for DQA1; approximately 600 for DPA1; and some 470 for DPB1. A handful of DR-DQ haplotypes were handled as single units for association and clustering because linkage in the cohort was strong. On average, roughly 240,000 unique TCR beta nucleotide sequences were sequenced per donor among roughly 430 genotyped donors of the cohort, with roughly 18% of those sequences being non-productive. Findings and caveats that apply to the study as a whole: A further reported finding was that TCR beta sequences accurately predicted the HLA-A and HLA-B alleles for most subjects in the first cohort. The authors suggested that the approach could potentially be generalized to other disease states and immunological phenotypes. In a later analysis, most CMV-associated TCR beta chains were found to appear HLA-restricted, with HLA associations seemingly driven largely by CMV exposure. In a later analysis, the rate of TCR association differed among HLA loci, with DRB1 alleles having the most associated TCRs and HLA-C alleles having the fewest. A later genetic analysis associated a missense DCLRE1C variant with V-gene and J-gene trimming of TCR beta chains, and an independent cohort replicated the association. Three of the identified cytomegalovirus-associated TCR beta chains were confirmed in vitro to be specific for cytomegalovirus antigens. A total of roughly 160 TCR beta chains were listed by the study as associated with cytomegalovirus. For the cohort, immune exposure information was limited to CMV serostatus. In both the original and validation cohorts, the classifier was reported to diagnose cytomegalovirus status with high specificity and sensitivity. In an earlier analysis of approximately 590 of the donors, most TCR beta V segments appeared in productive rearrangements about 87% or about 30% of the time, broadly matching IMGT annotations. HLA typing was unavailable for some donors at each locus, so association tests used only the typed subset. Because counts were too low, some 16 rarely observed V segments, including chromosome 9 orphons, were excluded from the earlier analysis of 587 of the donors. According to a later analysis, parvovirus B19, influenza, CMV and Epstein-Barr virus appeared linked to several top co-occurrence clusters. According to a later genetic analysis, donors in an Asian-associated ancestry cluster had fewer N-insertions in productive TCRs than the approximately 690-donor mean. Linkage disequilibrium might explain the correlated functional status among segregating V segments, but an unknown experimental factor could not be ruled out. The sequencing pipeline was judged likely to have produced a cluster of highly shared sequence variants as a technical artifact. Roughly uniform sequencing depth across donors was assumed in presence/absence analyses, although this assumption may not hold. Most TCR sequences were observed very rarely across donors, whereas some public TCRs were present in many individuals. Strong co-occurrence of HLA alleles, especially DR and DQ, made assigning TCR associations to individual alleles difficult. In this cohort, only TCR beta chains were sequenced, and detectable features were limited by the absence of alpha or paired-chain data. A later analysis found that HLA-associated TCR beta chains were more clonally expanded and had lower generation probabilities than equally common non-associated chains. Specific HLA alleles were associated with roughly 17,000 TCR beta sequences at a false discovery rate of 0.05 in a later analysis.

For this clone: This receptor's antigen is unknown. Qualities for individual bases were not recorded, and no much larger clone is one base off.

Library preparation employed the immunoSEQ multiplex PCR assay. For the multiplex PCR, a mixture combining 60 forward primers for TCR Vbeta segments and 13 reverse primers for TCR Jbeta segments was used. Amplification of the CDR3 region of rearranged TCR beta genes was performed with a multiplex PCR assay on genomic DNA. Amplified TCR beta libraries were sequenced as 87-base-pair reads on the Illumina HiSeq System. The authors processed their data as follows. In a later analysis, roughly 80 million unique TCR beta chains were counted across the 666 repertoires, and around 10 million of these chains were shared by at least two donors. To remove PCR and sequencing errors, raw reads were error-corrected and collapsed into unique sequences using a nearest-neighbor algorithm that merged closely related sequences. To assign V, D and J gene segments, CDR3 sequences were aligned to IMGT reference sequences. For a sequence to be retained, at least a six-nucleotide match to both a V gene segment and a J gene segment was required. A rearrangement counted as productive if the CDR3 had no stop codons and remained in frame with V and J, and every other rearrangement counted as non-productive. Following IMGT convention, CDR3 was defined as the stretch from the second conserved V-encoded cysteine to the conserved J-encoded phenylalanine. In an earlier analysis of approximately 500 of the donors, sequences lacking an unambiguous match to a single V gene segment were excluded. In an earlier analysis of several hundred of the donors, V segments were called functional above 56.7% productive rearrangements and were called segregating when the between-donor standard deviation exceeded 5%. To diagnose cytomegalovirus status from the catalog of TCR beta chain sequences, a statistical classification framework was built. V and J gene assignment, in a later analysis, came from comparing TCR nucleotide sequences with IMGT/GENE-DB human TR gene sequences. Using the TCRdist pipeline, a later analysis assigned CDR3 sequences along with most-parsimonious VDJ recombination scenarios. In a later analysis, every TCR beta chain was defined by the combination of its CDR3 amino acid sequence and its V-gene family, and reads without a unique V-gene family were dropped. As a way to deal with suspected cross-contamination and a sequencing artifact, a later analysis dropped 450 to 600 nucleotide sequences that were highly shared and had low generation probability. In a later analysis, a clonal expansion index was calculated for each public chain from normalized within-repertoire ranks of inferred template counts. In a later analysis, generation probabilities were computed using a VDJ recombination model fitted to out-of-frame rearrangements, and the results were checked against IGoR. Hypergeometric tests were used in a later analysis to score TCR-TCR, TCR-HLA and TCR-CMV co-occurrence, with a repertoire-size bias correction applied to the TCR pairs. A later analysis estimated false discovery rates by permuting HLA or CMV assignments 20 times. In a later analysis, co-occurring TCRs were grouped using DBSCAN, with TCRdist sequence similarity added in when clustering inside HLA-allele-positive subsets. Repertoires with fewer than 30,000 or more than 120,000 public chains were left out of co-occurrence clustering, as were a handful of repertoires with anomalous nucleotide sharing. Imported from immuneACCESS, the table was reduced by TCRdb to in-frame sequences with V and J called. These copies leave out some clones; in studies compared against another copy, an unresolved V gene accounts for under half, and the cause of the remainder is not known. For V, J and clone size, that table is used; D and trimming come from the DNA. Counted in this sample were about 140,000 clones; roughly three quarters of them appeared once. The ten largest account for 3.1% of the sample.

The cohort comprised several hundred healthy bone marrow donors. At the time of sampling, all cohort members were nominally healthy, though unrecorded immune exposures were likely present. The donor was CMV seronegative and was included in the group of approximately 350 seronegative cohort members. A peripheral blood sample was collected from each donor, and TCR beta sequencing was performed on peripheral blood mononuclear cells. Genomic DNA extraction from the blood cell samples was performed with the Qiagen DNeasy Blood Extraction Kit. The clonotype was recovered from a male donor in good health and CMV-seronegative. The sequenced sample consisted of PBMCs.

The CDR3 reads CASSQAGYTEAFF. The DNA sequence is as follows: TGCGCCAGCAGCCAAGCCGGGTACACTGAAGCTTTCTTT. Here the chain combines TRBV4-1 and TRBJ1-1; the D gene assignment is ambiguous. The CDR3 contains 13 residues, cysteine and phenylalanine counted. The kept DNA is CDR3 alone, 39 bases in frame from the first base. For CDR1 and CDR2, the germline V gene lists MGHRA and YSYEKL. V and J are truncated by 1 base and 3 bases respectively, leaving an intervening sequence of 6 bases.